This T cell receptor beta chain was obtained from a study of blood T cell repertoires in COVID-19. The authors' processing: Amplifying reference gene primers gave estimates of nucleated cell counts. This table comes from immunoSEQ multiplex PCR, and its TCRdb copy is limited to in-frame clones, with some not included. D and trimming were read from the DNA, whereas the V and J calls and clone size are those reported in that table. Of over 450,000 clones in the sample, roughly nine tenths are singletons; the top ten hold roughly 8.3%. Germline CDR1 is SGHRS and CDR2 is YFSETQ. V lost 4 bases, J lost 2 bases, and 2 bases stayed unmatched. The CDR3 loop spans 15 amino acids.

The genes are TRBV5-1 and TRBJ2-6, with 8 nucleotides matching TRBD1. This sequence was found in a woman aged 45-59 years with COVID-19, enrolled during active disease. The sequenced material came from peripheral blood. The CDR3 DNA sequence: TGCGCCAGCAGCCTGACAGGGGCTGGGGCCAACGTCCTGACTTTC. As protein: CASSLTGAGANVLTF.